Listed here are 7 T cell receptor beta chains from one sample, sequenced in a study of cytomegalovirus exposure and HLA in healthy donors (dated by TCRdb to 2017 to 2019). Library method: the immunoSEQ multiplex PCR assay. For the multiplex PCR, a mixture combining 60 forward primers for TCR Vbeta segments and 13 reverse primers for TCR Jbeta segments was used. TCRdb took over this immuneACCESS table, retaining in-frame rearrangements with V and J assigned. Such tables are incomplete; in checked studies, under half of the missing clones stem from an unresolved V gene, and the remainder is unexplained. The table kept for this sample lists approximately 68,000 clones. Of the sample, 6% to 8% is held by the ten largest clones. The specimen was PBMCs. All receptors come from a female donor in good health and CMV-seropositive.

The chain's CDR3 is CASSSLAGRTDTQYF. CDR3 sequence (DNA): TGTGCCAGCAGCTCCCTAGCGGGAAGGACAGATACGCAGTATTTT. The chain joins TRBV5-4 to TRBJ2-3, with 9 bases lining up with TRBD2. The V gene end was trimmed by 3 bases and the J gene end by 3 bases; junction bases not matched to a gene: 5. Germline assignment: CDR1 SGHNT and CDR2 YYREEE (reference sequence). The CDR3 loop spans 15 amino acids.

The CDR3 DNA follows: TGTGCCAGCAGCGCGCTAGCGGGTAAAGAGACCCAGTACTTC. The encoded protein is CASSALAGKETQYF. The genes are TRBV9 and TRBJ2-5; 8 nucleotides align to TRBD2. There are 14 residues in the CDR3. The J segment lost 3 bases and the V segment lost 3 bases, leaving 4 bases of the junction unmatched. Germline CDR1 and CDR2: SGDLS and YYNGEE.

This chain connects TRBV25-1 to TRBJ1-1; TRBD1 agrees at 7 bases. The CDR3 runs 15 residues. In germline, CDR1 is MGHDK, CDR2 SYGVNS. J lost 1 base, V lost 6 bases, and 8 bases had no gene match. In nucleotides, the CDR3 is TGTGCCAGCAGCCCACTACAGGGGTCGAACACTGAAGCTTTCTTT. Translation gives CASSPLQGSNTEAFF.

The CDR3 loop is CAWRPYLAGGPTDTQYF. The CDR3 nucleotides are TGTGCCTGGAGGCCCTACCTAGCGGGGGGGCCGACAGATACGCAGTATTTT. The V and J genes are TRBV30 and TRBJ2-3; TRBD2 agrees at 12 bases. Trimming took 3 bases from V and 3 from J; bases not matched to a gene: 10. This CDR3 is 17 amino acids long. Germline V lookup: CDR1 GTSNPN, CDR2 SVGIG (reference sequence).

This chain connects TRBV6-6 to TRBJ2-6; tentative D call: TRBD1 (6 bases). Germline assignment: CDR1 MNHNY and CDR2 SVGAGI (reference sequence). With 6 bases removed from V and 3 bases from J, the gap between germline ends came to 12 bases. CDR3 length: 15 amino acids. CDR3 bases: TGTGCCAGCAGGCTACAGGGCGGTGGGGCCAACGTCCTGACTTTC. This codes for CASRLQGGGANVLTF.

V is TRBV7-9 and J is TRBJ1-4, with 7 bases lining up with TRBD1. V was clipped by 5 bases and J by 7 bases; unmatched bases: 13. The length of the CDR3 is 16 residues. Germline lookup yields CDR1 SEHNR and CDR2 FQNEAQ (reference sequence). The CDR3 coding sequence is TGTGCCAGCAGCCTAGGATCCGGGACAGTGAGTGAAAAACTGTTTTTT. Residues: CASSLGSGTVSEKLFF.

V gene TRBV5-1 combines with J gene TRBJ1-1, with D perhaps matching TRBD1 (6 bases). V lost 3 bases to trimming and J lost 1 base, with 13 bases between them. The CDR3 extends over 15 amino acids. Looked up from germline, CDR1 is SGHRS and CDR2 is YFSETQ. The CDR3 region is CASSWQQGSNTEAFF. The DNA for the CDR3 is TGCGCCAGCAGCTGGCAACAGGGTTCGAACACTGAAGCTTTCTTT.